The clone carrying this TCR beta chain appeared many times. Time point defined: healthy volunteer bleed at 6 weeks. Researchers extracted total RNA from unfractionated whole blood. The CDR3 length is 15 residues. The ends were cut back, 1 base at V and 1 base at J, with 10 bases in the middle. CDR1 SGHTA and CDR2 FQGNSA come from the germline V gene. The study used a library that attached unique molecular identifiers to individual cDNA molecules. In the original analysis: Per sample, the median was about 95,000 TCRs, with values from 23,224 to 690,600. TCRdb processed the RACE reads anew with MiXCR; each CDR3 protein has one entry. The authors' filters were not applied to this entry. The sample yields about 82,000 distinct CDR3 sequences, 7% to 9% seen once. The data originate from a study of human T cells and chemical hapten exposure. Study overall: Small discrepancies in pooled library volume mainly accounted for the varying TCR yields per sample.

The TCR originated in a male donor in good health. Some clones in this sample may be carry-over from other donors' samples. Sequenced sample: whole blood. This chain links TRBV7-2 with TRBJ2-5, with D hard to call. The CDR3 region has the DNA TGTGCCAGCAGCTTAGTGAATTCAATCCAAGAGACCCAGTACTTC. Translated: CASSLVNSIQETQYF.